This T cell receptor (beta chain) derives from a study of shared clonotypes between healthy human individuals. Study details: The study used three CD4 naive, three CD4 memory, two CD8 naive and one CD8 memory plate per donor.

Germline assignment: CDR1 SGHTA and CDR2 FQGNSA. The junction had 8 bases not matched to a gene; V was cut back by 3 bases and J by 5 bases. The CDR3 spans 15 residues. Points on this clone: The antigen is not known.

Clones were read by immunoSEQ multiplex PCR, and TCRdb kept only the in-frame ones, dropping some. The sample holds over 1.4 million clones, around 97% seen once. General study results and limits: A reduction in generation probabilities was seen for non-shared clonotypes relative to those shared by all four donors.

The V and J genes are TRBV7-2 and TRBJ2-5, with 8 bases identical to TRBD2. Source material: naive CD4+ T cells sorted from blood. As for subset: CD45RA+ positively selected. This TCR was recovered from a man aged 25-45 years in good health. The CDR3 sequence is CASSFILAGRETQYF. CDR3 DNA sequence: TGTGCCAGCAGCTTCATATTAGCGGGACGGGAGACCCAGTACTTC.